This TCR beta chain was sequenced in a study of cytomegalovirus exposure and HLA in healthy donors. Study outcomes and limitations: For most TCR beta V segments, an earlier analysis put the productive rate at about 90% or about 30% of the time.

A multiplex PCR was run with 60 Vbeta primers and 13 Jbeta primers. Per the original data handling: As a later analysis found, there were 70 million to 100 million unique TCR beta chains, of which roughly 11 million were shared. Profiled with immunoSEQ multiplex PCR; TCRdb holds only in-frame clones, not every one. Clonal size and the V and J genes are those of that table, whereas D and trimming came from the DNA. Among around 100,000 clones, around 70% were seen once, and the ten largest hold 4.8%. With respect to this clone: The antigen remains unidentified.

The TCR originated in a man aged 25 to 45 in good health and CMV-seropositive. Sequences were obtained from PBMCs.

The CDR3 spells CAGGGEEYF. The CDR3, as DNA: TGTGCCGGGGGAGGGGAGGAGTACTTC. This chain links TRBV7-6 with TRBJ2-7, with 7 bases fitting TRBD2. With 11 bases clipped from V and 11 bases from J, the junction kept 6 bases outside the gene matches. CDR1 and CDR2 (germline): SGHVS, FNYEAQ. This CDR3 has 9 amino acids.